This is a list of T cell receptor beta chains from one sample in a study of Ad26.COV2.S vaccination and SARS-CoV-2 variants. Some clones are missing from TCRdb's copy, which holds only in-frame ones; the method was immunoSEQ multiplex PCR. The table lists 440,000 or so clones, approximately 90% of them singletons. The sequenced sample was peripheral blood, obtained in a trial of Ad26.COV2.S vaccine versus placebo. The receptors originated from a person aged 18-60 years who received the Ad26.COV2.S COVID-19 vaccine or a placebo. CDR3s include the opening cysteine and the closing phenylalanine or tryptophan. A D gene is named only where the DNA matches it firmly. Clone size appears in some rows only: once, few, many, or a class for an expanded clone.

d_call,clone_size,cdr3_length,v_call,j_call,cdr3_aa,cdr3_nt
NA,NA,14,TRBV2,TRBJ2-3,CASSQSGPGDTQYF,TGTGCCAGCAGTCAGAGCGGGCCTGGGGATACGCAGTATTTT
NA,NA,11,TRBV7-9,TRBJ1-1,CASSWNTEAFF,TGTGCCAGCAGCTGGAACACTGAAGCTTTCTTT
NA,NA,14,TRBV18,TRBJ2-7,CASSPSQGPHEQYF,TGTGCCAGCTCACCATCCCAGGGGCCCCACGAGCAGTACTTC
NA,NA,14,TRBV10-3,TRBJ2-3,CAISFEASTDTQYF,TGTGCCATCAGTTTCGAGGCCAGCACAGATACGCAGTATTTT
NA,NA,12,TRBV7-9,TRBJ2-5,CASSFSTGTQYF,TGTGCCAGCAGCTTTTCAACCGGGACCCAGTACTTC
NA,NA,12,TRBV20-1,TRBJ2-7,CNASLQEYEQYF,TGCAATGCTAGTCTTCAGGAGTACGAGCAGTACTTC
TRBD2,NA,15,TRBV5-6,TRBJ2-5,CASSLVGGTRETQYF,TGTGCCAGCAGCTTGGTCGGGGGGACGCGGGAGACCCAGTACTTC
TRBD1,NA,17,TRBV2,TRBJ2-4,CASSEGTGLVAKNIQYF,TGTGCCAGCAGTGAAGGGACAGGGCTGGTAGCCAAAAACATTCAGTACTTC
TRBD1,NA,14,TRBV28,TRBJ1-2,CASSFGTGGGGYTF,TGTGCCAGCAGTTTTGGGACAGGGGGGGGCGGCTACACCTTC
NA,NA,14,TRBV28,TRBJ1-2,CASSLLGVSYGYTF,TGTGCCAGCAGTTTATTAGGAGTGAGCTATGGCTACACCTTC
NA,NA,14,TRBV4-1,TRBJ1-6,CASSQGIDNSPLHF,TGCGCCAGCAGTCAAGGGATCGATAATTCACCCCTCCACTTT
NA,NA,15,TRBV2,TRBJ2-5,CASSEDYARKETQYF,TGTGCCAGCAGTGAAGATTACGCCCGAAAAGAGACCCAGTACTTC
TRBD1,NA,17,TRBV5-6,TRBJ1-2,CASSLVDRARYNYGYTF,TGTGCCAGCAGCTTGGTTGACAGGGCCCGGTATAACTATGGCTACACCTTC
NA,NA,13,TRBV28,TRBJ2-5,CASRKGGLETQYF,TGTGCCAGCAGGAAGGGGGGACTAGAGACCCAGTACTTC
NA,NA,13,TRBV5-7,TRBJ1-1,CASSLSRDTEAFF,TGTGCCAGCAGCTTGTCCCGGGACACTGAAGCTTTCTTT
TRBD1,few,16,TRBV5-1,TRBJ2-7,CASSPSITGGGYEQYF,TGCGCCAGCAGCCCATCTATCACAGGGGGCGGTTACGAGCAGTACTTC
TRBD2,NA,14,TRBV6-5,TRBJ2-7,CASRPYGGVEEQYF,TGTGCCAGCCGACCTTACGGGGGGGTAGAGGAGCAGTACTTC
NA,NA,15,TRBV19,TRBJ2-5,CASSMDYLGQETQYF,TGTGCCAGTAGTATGGACTATCTGGGTCAAGAGACCCAGTACTTC
NA,NA,14,TRBV19,TRBJ2-5,CASSTPLYGKTQYF,TGTGCCAGTAGCACTCCCCTATACGGGAAGACCCAGTACTTC
TRBD1,NA,15,TRBV13,TRBJ2-7,CASSAPGQGFYEQYF,TGTGCCAGCAGCGCACCGGGACAGGGTTTCTACGAGCAGTACTTC
NA,NA,16,TRBV2,TRBJ2-1,CASSVDRGPLNNEQFF,TGTGCCAGCAGTGTGGATCGGGGTCCTTTAAACAATGAGCAGTTCTTC
TRBD2,NA,16,TRBV4-3,TRBJ2-1,CASSQGGGGAYNEQFF,TGCGCCAGCAGCCAGGGAGGCGGGGGGGCCTACAATGAGCAGTTCTTC
NA,NA,14,TRBV19,TRBJ1-1,CASSIVSRGAEAFF,TGTGCCAGTAGTATAGTCTCCCGAGGCGCTGAAGCTTTCTTT
NA,NA,16,TRBV3-1/TRBV3-2,TRBJ1-5,CASSQGANPLNQPQHF,TGTGCCAGCAGCCAAGGAGCGAACCCCCTGAATCAGCCCCAGCATTTT
TRBD1,NA,13,TRBV27,TRBJ1-1,CASSRQGGTEAFF,TGTGCCAGCAGCCGACAGGGAGGGACTGAAGCTTTCTTT
TRBD2,NA,17,TRBV19,TRBJ2-3,CASSKLAGAASTDTQYF,TGTGCCAGTAGTAAACTAGCGGGGGCGGCTAGCACAGATACGCAGTATTTT
NA,once,14,TRBV27,TRBJ1-2,CASSPVAVDYGYTF,TGTGCCAGCAGCCCCGTCGCCGTAGACTATGGCTACACCTTC
TRBD1,NA,16,TRBV5-4,TRBJ1-3,CASSRRQGMGGNTIYF,TGTGCCAGCAGCCGTAGACAGGGGATGGGAGGAAACACCATATATTTT
TRBD1,NA,16,TRBV4-3,TRBJ2-1,CASSQDRDRGLNEQFF,TGCGCCAGCAGCCAAGATAGGGACAGGGGGCTCAATGAGCAGTTCTTC
NA,NA,14,TRBV9,TRBJ2-5,CASSQGGNQETQYF,TGTGCCAGCAGCCAAGGGGGGAACCAAGAGACCCAGTACTTC
TRBD1,NA,14,TRBV19,TRBJ1-2,CASSNGQGYYGYTF,TGTGCCAGTAGTAACGGACAGGGCTACTATGGCTACACCTTC
TRBD2,once,19,TRBV4-3,TRBJ2-3,CASSQDSGAGTTRTDTQYF,TGCGCCAGCAGCCAAGATAGTGGAGCCGGGACTACCCGCACAGATACGCAGTATTTT
NA,NA,14,TRBV9,TRBJ2-1,CASTGPNSYNEQFF,TGTGCCAGCACCGGTCCCAACTCCTACAATGAGCAGTTCTTC
NA,once,15,TRBV5-4,TRBJ2-7,CASSLGRGDSYEQYF,TGTGCCAGCAGCTTGGGCAGGGGAGACTCCTACGAGCAGTACTTC
NA,NA,16,TRBV9,TRBJ1-5,CASSVGFGGQFQPQHF,TGTGCCAGCAGCGTAGGCTTCGGTGGGCAGTTTCAGCCCCAGCATTTT
NA,NA,16,TRBV3-1/TRBV3-2,TRBJ2-7,CASSQGAQTLVGEQYF,TGTGCCAGCAGCCAAGGTGCTCAGACCCTCGTCGGCGAGCAGTACTTC
NA,NA,13,TRBV25-1,TRBJ2-7,CASSDPGFYEQYF,TGTGCCAGCAGTGATCCGGGATTCTACGAGCAGTACTTC
NA,once,14,TRBV4-1,TRBJ2-1,CASSQGRGYNEQFF,TGCGCCAGCAGCCAAGGTCGCGGATACAATGAGCAGTTCTTC
TRBD1,NA,19,TRBV28,TRBJ1-2,CASSMTPDFERQGADGYTF,TGTGCCAGCAGTATGACGCCGGACTTCGAACGTCAGGGGGCCGATGGCTACACCTTC